A selection of T cell receptor beta chains follows, all from one sample in a study of cytomegalovirus exposure and HLA in healthy donors. The protocol was immunoSEQ multiplex PCR, while the TCRdb copy is restricted to in-frame clones and leaves out a portion. The sample yields some 150,000 clones, roughly 79% seen once. Specimen: PBMCs. The receptors were sampled from a woman aged 40-49 years in good health and CMV-seronegative. Both conserved end residues are part of each CDR3. Each record gives: CDR3 length, V gene, CDR3 protein.

cdr3_length: 15; v_call: TRBV9; cdr3_aa: CASSVGTGIYYEQYF
cdr3_length: 16; v_call: TRBV9; cdr3_aa: CASSGTAGRFTDTQYF
cdr3_length: 15; v_call: TRBV7-3; cdr3_aa: CASSTTSGGADEQFF
cdr3_length: 17; v_call: TRBV4-1; cdr3_aa: CASSQDRGTQRRTEAFF
cdr3_length: 16; v_call: TRBV6-4; cdr3_aa: CASSLDRRDGVFGYTF
cdr3_length: 14; v_call: TRBV11-2; cdr3_aa: CASSLERGNSPLHF
cdr3_length: 16; v_call: TRBV5-6; cdr3_aa: CASSLRTGGMNTEAFF
cdr3_length: 11; v_call: TRBV2; cdr3_aa: CASSGPTEAFF
cdr3_length: 14; v_call: TRBV7-2; cdr3_aa: CASSLEQGVGTQYF
cdr3_length: 12; v_call: TRBV18; cdr3_aa: CASSPGGYEQYF
cdr3_length: 12; v_call: TRBV7-9; cdr3_aa: CASSNGNSPLHF
cdr3_length: 14; v_call: TRBV7-8; cdr3_aa: CASSFGQGGTEAFF
cdr3_length: 14; v_call: TRBV4-2; cdr3_aa: CASSQAQGGTEAFF
cdr3_length: 13; v_call: TRBV18; cdr3_aa: CASSQGQEYGYTF
cdr3_length: 14; v_call: TRBV7-2; cdr3_aa: CASSPTSGGGEQFF
cdr3_length: 9; v_call: TRBV28; cdr3_aa: CASGQQAFF
cdr3_length: 15; v_call: TRBV6-5; cdr3_aa: CASSYGGGYNSPLHF
cdr3_length: 15; v_call: TRBV5-1; cdr3_aa: CASSLGTATNEKLFF
cdr3_length: 14; v_call: TRBV6-1; cdr3_aa: CASGSTGLNQPQHF
cdr3_length: 14; v_call: TRBV5-1; cdr3_aa: CASSLEGHQSPLHF
cdr3_length: 14; v_call: TRBV5-1; cdr3_aa: CASSPGSGGETQYF
cdr3_length: 15; v_call: TRBV18; cdr3_aa: CASSPQVAANTEAFF
cdr3_length: 11; v_call: TRBV29-1; cdr3_aa: CSVEPPNTQYF
cdr3_length: 11; v_call: TRBV6-1; cdr3_aa: CASSPLYEQYF
cdr3_length: 14; v_call: TRBV6-5; cdr3_aa: CASSYSTGHNEQFF
cdr3_length: 13; v_call: TRBV6-5; cdr3_aa: CASTVHRSTEAFF
cdr3_length: 20; v_call: TRBV7-8; cdr3_aa: CASSLGVGKWSSGAGEKLFF
cdr3_length: 17; v_call: TRBV27; cdr3_aa: CASSNPRGAGGIGELFF
cdr3_length: 14; v_call: TRBV5-5; cdr3_aa: CASRKGGFSYEQYF
cdr3_length: 15; v_call: TRBV6-5; cdr3_aa: CASSSIHGTGSEAFF
cdr3_length: 14; v_call: TRBV5-6; cdr3_aa: CASSFGQSSTEAFF
cdr3_length: 15; v_call: TRBV7-8; cdr3_aa: CASSSGTWTNEKLFF
cdr3_length: 12; v_call: TRBV9; cdr3_aa: CASSVGTGKQYF
cdr3_length: 13; v_call: TRBV28; cdr3_aa: CASSFRRRDGYTF
cdr3_length: 13; v_call: TRBV6-1; cdr3_aa: CASSGTADEKLFF
cdr3_length: 13; v_call: TRBV29-1; cdr3_aa: CSVASGPGYGYTF
cdr3_length: 13; v_call: TRBV2; cdr3_aa: CASSGHNTGELFF
cdr3_length: 16; v_call: TRBV5-5; cdr3_aa: CASSDETGDSNQPQHF
cdr3_length: 15; v_call: TRBV27; cdr3_aa: CASTPGGGGGDTQYF
cdr3_length: 12; v_call: TRBV6-1; cdr3_aa: CASSSGQTPRFF
cdr3_length: 15; v_call: TRBV19; cdr3_aa: CASSTPQGYYQPQHF
cdr3_length: 12; v_call: TRBV5-1; cdr3_aa: CASSLTANEQFF
cdr3_length: 11; v_call: TRBV20-1; cdr3_aa: CSASTKNIQYF
cdr3_length: 15; v_call: TRBV25-1; cdr3_aa: CASSEYRGSKTEAFF
cdr3_length: 16; v_call: TRBV18; cdr3_aa: CASSPGQAAMNTEAFF
cdr3_length: 12; v_call: TRBV28; cdr3_aa: CASSLVGAGVHF
cdr3_length: 12; v_call: TRBV5-1; cdr3_aa: CASSLNSYGYTF
cdr3_length: 13; v_call: TRBV9; cdr3_aa: CASSAGVNTEAFF